The present entry profiles one T cell receptor beta chain with its context. Its antigen is as yet unknown. The sample's time point: persistent/refractory GD, antithyroid drugs over 5 years with positive TRAb. PBMC-derived RNA was used for the TCR library. This sample was included in a study of regulatory T cells in long-lasting Graves disease. Findings of the study overall: Patients with persistent disease showed a bias toward TRBV28, TRBJ1-2 and TRBJ2-5.

Sequencing libraries for TCR beta were prepared with iRepertoire HTBI primers and Arm-PCR of CDR3 regions. TCRdb ran MiXCR on the multiplex PCR reads and lists one entry per CDR3 protein. The table lists more than 300,000 distinct CDR3 sequences, around a fifth of them singletons. V dropped 0 bases and J dropped 8 bases, with 11 bases sitting between them. Germline assignment: CDR1 LNHDA and CDR2 SQIVND (reference sequence). CDR3 length: 14 residues. This chain connects TRBV19 to TRBJ2-4; the D is unclear. The specimen was peripheral blood mononuclear cells (PBMCs), collected when the disease was refractory, from a patient treated with antithyroid drugs. The clonotype comes from a female donor with Graves disease. The CDR3 bases are TGTGCCAGTAGTATAGAGGTTACACGGGACATTCAGTACTTC. Its translation: CASSIEVTRDIQYF.